This TCR beta chain was found in a study of T cell responses to AZD1222 COVID-19 vaccine. About the research overall: Second-dose intervals of approximately 4 or approximately 12 weeks were pooled. Study-wide results and limits: Among spike-specific TCRs, nearly half reportedly target unmutated variant regions. Only 5 or 6 AZD1222 recipients tested seropositive at baseline. Females outnumbered males among donors, who were mostly white British; clonal diversity was possibly underestimated.

Using immunoSEQ multiplex PCR, the repertoire was profiled, and TCRdb retains in-frame clones only, with some absent. The repertoire holds more than 75,000 clones, with more than 85% as singletons. The count of this clone is one. What it binds is unknown. Germline CDR1 is MDHEN and CDR2 is SYDVKM. Trimming removed 2 bases from V and 5 bases from J; junction bases left unmatched: 6. CDR3 length: 15 amino acids. The input for sequencing was peripheral blood, taken on day 0 of AZD1222 vaccination. The gene calls are TRBV28 and TRBJ2-3, with 8 bases lining up with TRBD1. This receptor was identified in an adult in good health. CDR3 nucleotide sequence: TGTGCCAGCAGTTTACTGCAGGGGGCTGGAGATACGCAGTATTTT. It codes for CASSLLQGAGDTQYF.